The T cell receptor (beta chain) described here comes from a study of human thymus T cells. Study-wide findings and caveats: A high degree of thymic repertoire overlap among unrelated individuals was reported in related research. Thymic and blood repertoires seemed to show skewed V and J gene use.

Resections that were taken during corrective heart surgery supplied the thymus tissue. Donation came from healthy Finnish infants having corrective surgery for congenital heart defects. In the case of this clone: Its antigen is undetermined.

Germline CDR1 SGDLS, CDR2 YYNGEE. J gave up 4 bases and V 3 bases, and 4 bases lay outside the gene matches. CDR3 size: 14 residues. Measured with immunoSEQ multiplex PCR; TCRdb has only the in-frame clones, and not every one. The repertoire has 120,000 or so clones, around 94% of them found once; the top ten carry roughly 0.024%. The sequenced sample consisted of thymus tissue. The source of this sequence is a boy younger than two with a congenital heart defect but otherwise immunologically healthy. The rearrangement uses TRBV9 and TRBJ1-2, with 9 bases aligning to TRBD1. The CDR3 loop reads CASSGKDRGYGYTF. CDR3 coding DNA: TGTGCCAGCAGCGGGAAGGACAGGGGCTATGGCTACACCTTC.